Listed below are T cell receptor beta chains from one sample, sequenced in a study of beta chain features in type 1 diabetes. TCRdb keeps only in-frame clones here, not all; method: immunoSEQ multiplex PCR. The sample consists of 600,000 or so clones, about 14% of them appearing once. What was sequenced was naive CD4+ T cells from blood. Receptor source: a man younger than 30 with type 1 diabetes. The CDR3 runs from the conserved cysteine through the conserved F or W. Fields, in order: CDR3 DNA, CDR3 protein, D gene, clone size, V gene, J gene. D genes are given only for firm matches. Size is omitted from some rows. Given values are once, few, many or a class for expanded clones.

cdr3_nt: TGTGCCAGCAGTTACTCCACAGGGGGCGCATATGGCTACACCTTC
cdr3_aa: CASSYSTGGAYGYTF
d_call: TRBD1
clone_size: few
v_call: TRBV6-5
j_call: TRBJ1-2

cdr3_nt: TGTGCCAGCAGCTTCCACTCCGGGACAGGGGATCTCCTATCACCCCTCCACTTT
cdr3_aa: CASSFHSGTGDLLSPLHF
d_call: TRBD1
clone_size: .
v_call: TRBV7-2
j_call: TRBJ1-6

cdr3_nt: TGTGCCAGCAGCGCCCGCTGGGGCAGCGGAAACACTGAAGCTTTCTTT
cdr3_aa: CASSARWGSGNTEAFF
d_call: .
clone_size: few
v_call: TRBV9
j_call: TRBJ1-1

cdr3_nt: TGTGCCAGCAGTTACCCAGCGGGTTGGAATCAGCCCCAGCATTTT
cdr3_aa: CASSYPAGWNQPQHF
d_call: .
clone_size: few
v_call: TRBV6-5
j_call: TRBJ1-5

cdr3_nt: TGCAGCGTTGAGGTGGGAGTGGCCGGGGCCAACGTCCTGACTTTC
cdr3_aa: CSVEVGVAGANVLTF
d_call: .
clone_size: few
v_call: TRBV29-1
j_call: TRBJ2-6

cdr3_nt: TGTGCCAGCAGTTCTCGACCGGCGGAGCTGTTTTTT
cdr3_aa: CASSSRPAELFF
d_call: .
clone_size: .
v_call: TRBV6-1
j_call: TRBJ2-2

cdr3_nt: TGTGCCAGCTCACCTTCGGGCATGTATACGCAGTATTTT
cdr3_aa: CASSPSGMYTQYF
d_call: .
clone_size: few
v_call: TRBV18
j_call: TRBJ2-3

cdr3_nt: TGTGCCTGGAGGGGAACCGGGGAGCTGTTTTTT
cdr3_aa: CAWRGTGELFF
d_call: .
clone_size: few
v_call: TRBV30
j_call: TRBJ2-2

cdr3_nt: TGTGCCAGCAGCTTACTCGGGACACATCAGTACTTC
cdr3_aa: CASSLLGTHQYF
d_call: .
clone_size: .
v_call: TRBV11-2
j_call: TRBJ2-7

cdr3_nt: TGTGCCAGCAGCGGAAGACTAGGTAGCGGTTACACCGGGGAGCTGTTTTTT
cdr3_aa: CASSGRLGSGYTGELFF
d_call: .
clone_size: .
v_call: TRBV7-9
j_call: TRBJ2-2

cdr3_nt: TGTGCCTGGAGTCCCCGCTACAGGGGAGATGGTAAGAACACTGAAGCTTTCTTT
cdr3_aa: CAWSPRYRGDGKNTEAFF
d_call: TRBD1
clone_size: .
v_call: TRBV30
j_call: TRBJ1-1

cdr3_nt: TGTGCCTGGAGCTTTAGGACAGGGCTTCAGCCCCAGCATTTT
cdr3_aa: CAWSFRTGLQPQHF
d_call: TRBD1
clone_size: .
v_call: TRBV30
j_call: TRBJ1-5

cdr3_nt: TGTGCCAGCAGCTTGGCCTGGGGCACCGGGGAGCTGTTTTTT
cdr3_aa: CASSLAWGTGELFF
d_call: .
clone_size: few
v_call: TRBV5-4
j_call: TRBJ2-2

cdr3_nt: TGCAGCGTTTTTAGGGGGACCGGGGCCAACGTCCTGACTTTC
cdr3_aa: CSVFRGTGANVLTF
d_call: .
clone_size: .
v_call: TRBV29-1
j_call: TRBJ2-6

cdr3_nt: TGTGCCAGCTCACTCCTGAGCGGGAGCTACGAGCAGTACTTC
cdr3_aa: CASSLLSGSYEQYF
d_call: TRBD2
clone_size: .
v_call: TRBV18
j_call: TRBJ2-7

cdr3_nt: TGTGCCGGCAGGGAGGAAAGGTCAGATACGCAGTATTTT
cdr3_aa: CAGREERSDTQYF
d_call: .
clone_size: few
v_call: TRBV2
j_call: TRBJ2-3

cdr3_nt: TGTGCCTGGAATACGATTGGGAGATATGAGACCCAGTACTTC
cdr3_aa: CAWNTIGRYETQYF
d_call: .
clone_size: .
v_call: TRBV30
j_call: TRBJ2-5

cdr3_nt: TGCGCCAGCAGCCAAAATGGACTAGCGGGGACCGTAGGAGCCCAGTACTTC
cdr3_aa: CASSQNGLAGTVGAQYF
d_call: TRBD2
clone_size: .
v_call: TRBV4-3
j_call: TRBJ2-5

cdr3_nt: TGTGCCAGCTCACCCCGACAGGTGATCTCTGGGGCCAACGTCCTGACTTTC
cdr3_aa: CASSPRQVISGANVLTF
d_call: .
clone_size: .
v_call: TRBV18
j_call: TRBJ2-6

cdr3_nt: TGTGCCAGCAGCTTTTCGGACAGGAGCTATGGCTACACCTTC
cdr3_aa: CASSFSDRSYGYTF
d_call: TRBD1
clone_size: few
v_call: TRBV13
j_call: TRBJ1-2

cdr3_nt: TGCGCCAGCAGCTTGGTGCAGGGCCCCACAGATACGCAGTATTTT
cdr3_aa: CASSLVQGPTDTQYF
d_call: .
clone_size: .
v_call: TRBV5-1
j_call: TRBJ2-3

cdr3_nt: TGTGCCAGCAGCGTAGGGGATCAGCCCCAGCATTTT
cdr3_aa: CASSVGDQPQHF
d_call: .
clone_size: .
v_call: TRBV9
j_call: TRBJ1-5

cdr3_nt: TGCGCCAGCAGCACTTACTACGGAAACACCGGGGAGCTGTTTTTT
cdr3_aa: CASSTYYGNTGELFF
d_call: .
clone_size: .
v_call: TRBV4-3
j_call: TRBJ2-2

cdr3_nt: TGCGCCAGCAGCTTCGGGACTAGCGGGGGCGCGCTGGGGGAGACCCAGTACTTC
cdr3_aa: CASSFGTSGGALGETQYF
d_call: TRBD2
clone_size: .
v_call: TRBV5-1
j_call: TRBJ2-5

cdr3_nt: TGTGCCTGGAGTGTATTCGATGAGCAGTTCTTC
cdr3_aa: CAWSVFDEQFF
d_call: .
clone_size: few
v_call: TRBV30
j_call: TRBJ2-1

cdr3_nt: TGTGCCATCAGTGAGTTTCGCGGGTACGACAATGAGCAGTTCTTC
cdr3_aa: CAISEFRGYDNEQFF
d_call: .
clone_size: few
v_call: TRBV10-3
j_call: TRBJ2-1

cdr3_nt: TGTGCCAGCAGCACCGGACAGGGTGTTGAGACCCAGTACTTC
cdr3_aa: CASSTGQGVETQYF
d_call: TRBD1
clone_size: .
v_call: TRBV7-2
j_call: TRBJ2-5

cdr3_nt: TGTGCCAGCAGCCAAGGGACTAGCGGGCGACTAAAAGCCTACGAGCAGTACTTC
cdr3_aa: CASSQGTSGRLKAYEQYF
d_call: TRBD2
clone_size: .
v_call: TRBV4-2
j_call: TRBJ2-7

cdr3_nt: TGCGCCAGCAGCCGAAATAGACAGGGGCGAGAGACCCAGTACTTC
cdr3_aa: CASSRNRQGRETQYF
d_call: TRBD1
clone_size: .
v_call: TRBV23-1
j_call: TRBJ2-5

cdr3_nt: TGTGCCAGCAGTTTGGAGGCAGTTAACTATGGCTACACCTTC
cdr3_aa: CASSLEAVNYGYTF
d_call: .
clone_size: .
v_call: TRBV28
j_call: TRBJ1-2

cdr3_nt: TGTGCCAGCAGCGTCTACGACGGAACCACAGAGACCCAGTACTTC
cdr3_aa: CASSVYDGTTETQYF
d_call: .
clone_size: .
v_call: TRBV9
j_call: TRBJ2-5

cdr3_nt: TGTGCCATCAGCGTCAGGGGAGAGACCCAGTACTTC
cdr3_aa: CAISVRGETQYF
d_call: .
clone_size: few
v_call: TRBV10-3
j_call: TRBJ2-5

cdr3_nt: TGTGCCAGCAGCTCCATACGGGGACAGGCGGTGGGAAAACTGTTTTTT
cdr3_aa: CASSSIRGQAVGKLFF
d_call: TRBD1
clone_size: few
v_call: TRBV11-2
j_call: TRBJ1-4

cdr3_nt: TGTGCCAGTAGTTGGGATGCGAGCTCCTACGAGCAGTACTTC
cdr3_aa: CASSWDASSYEQYF
d_call: .
clone_size: .
v_call: TRBV19
j_call: TRBJ2-7

cdr3_nt: TGCGCCAGCAGCTTGGGGGAGGAGGGCACTGAAGCTTTCTTT
cdr3_aa: CASSLGEEGTEAFF
d_call: .
clone_size: few
v_call: TRBV5-1
j_call: TRBJ1-1

cdr3_nt: TGTGCCAGCAGGCCGCGGGGTCAGCGGACCCAGTACTTC
cdr3_aa: CASRPRGQRTQYF
d_call: .
clone_size: .
v_call: TRBV7-8
j_call: TRBJ2-5

cdr3_nt: TGTGCCAGCAGTACTCAGGGTAACACCGGGGAGCTGTTTTTT
cdr3_aa: CASSTQGNTGELFF
d_call: .
clone_size: .
v_call: TRBV6-1
j_call: TRBJ2-2

cdr3_nt: TGTGCCAGCAGCTTTGGACAGGGGAGTTCACCCCTCCACTTT
cdr3_aa: CASSFGQGSSPLHF
d_call: TRBD1
clone_size: .
v_call: TRBV9
j_call: TRBJ1-6

cdr3_nt: TGTGCCAGCAGTTATAAAGGCGCAATAGGATCACCCCTCCACTTT
cdr3_aa: CASSYKGAIGSPLHF
d_call: .
clone_size: .
v_call: TRBV6-5
j_call: TRBJ1-6

cdr3_nt: TGTGCCAGCAGGTCAGGGTTAGGGGAGCAGTACTTC
cdr3_aa: CASRSGLGEQYF
d_call: .
clone_size: .
v_call: TRBV28
j_call: TRBJ2-7

cdr3_nt: TGTGCCAGCAGTCCAGGGTTATCCTATGGCTACACCTTC
cdr3_aa: CASSPGLSYGYTF
d_call: .
clone_size: .
v_call: TRBV28
j_call: TRBJ1-2

cdr3_nt: TGTGCCATCAGTGCCAGGGACTATGGCTACACCTTC
cdr3_aa: CAISARDYGYTF
d_call: .
clone_size: few
v_call: TRBV10-3
j_call: TRBJ1-2

cdr3_nt: TGTGCCAGCAGCCATGGCAATACCTACGAGCAGTACTTC
cdr3_aa: CASSHGNTYEQYF
d_call: .
clone_size: .
v_call: TRBV16
j_call: TRBJ2-7

cdr3_nt: TGTGCCAGCAGTGAAATCCCAAGGGCCGTCGCAGATACGCAGTATTTT
cdr3_aa: CASSEIPRAVADTQYF
d_call: .
clone_size: .
v_call: TRBV2
j_call: TRBJ2-3

cdr3_nt: TGTGCCAGCAGCGTAGCCGGGACAGCCTACAATGAGCAGTTCTTC
cdr3_aa: CASSVAGTAYNEQFF
d_call: TRBD1
clone_size: few
v_call: TRBV9
j_call: TRBJ2-1

cdr3_nt: TGTGCCAGCAGTTACTCGGGACAGTGGGAGACCCAGTACTTC
cdr3_aa: CASSYSGQWETQYF
d_call: TRBD1
clone_size: .
v_call: TRBV6-5
j_call: TRBJ2-5

cdr3_nt: TGTGCCAGCAGCGTATTAGCGGGACCTAGCACAGATACGCAGTATTTT
cdr3_aa: CASSVLAGPSTDTQYF
d_call: TRBD2
clone_size: few
v_call: TRBV9
j_call: TRBJ2-3

cdr3_nt: TGTGCCAGCAGCCAAGGAGGGACACAGAGTATGAATGGCTACACCTTC
cdr3_aa: CASSQGGTQSMNGYTF
d_call: .
clone_size: .
v_call: TRBV14
j_call: TRBJ1-2

cdr3_nt: TGTGCCAGCAGCGTAGGAAAGACAGGGGAGAGGTATGGCTACACCTTC
cdr3_aa: CASSVGKTGERYGYTF
d_call: TRBD1
clone_size: few
v_call: TRBV9
j_call: TRBJ1-2

cdr3_nt: TGTGCCGCCGGAAGGGGGGATACGCAGTATTTT
cdr3_aa: CAAGRGDTQYF
d_call: .
clone_size: few
v_call: TRBV10-3
j_call: TRBJ2-3

cdr3_nt: TGCGCCAGCAGCTCGACAGTCCAAGAGACCCAGTACTTC
cdr3_aa: CASSSTVQETQYF
d_call: .
clone_size: few
v_call: TRBV5-1
j_call: TRBJ2-5

cdr3_nt: TGTGCCAGCAGCGACGGGGCAGTTGGGTCACCCCTCCACTTT
cdr3_aa: CASSDGAVGSPLHF
d_call: .
clone_size: .
v_call: TRBV4-2
j_call: TRBJ1-6

cdr3_nt: TGCGCCAGCAGCACACAGGGTGAGCGGAACACTGAAGCTTTCTTT
cdr3_aa: CASSTQGERNTEAFF
d_call: .
clone_size: .
v_call: TRBV5-1
j_call: TRBJ1-1

cdr3_nt: TGTGCCAGCAGTTACGGCGGGAGGGGGACAGATACGCAGTATTTT
cdr3_aa: CASSYGGRGTDTQYF
d_call: TRBD2
clone_size: .
v_call: TRBV6-5
j_call: TRBJ2-3

cdr3_nt: TGTGCTCGTAGGGGGGCCAGCACAGATACGCAGTATTTT
cdr3_aa: CARRGASTDTQYF
d_call: .
clone_size: .
v_call: TRBV30
j_call: TRBJ2-3

cdr3_nt: TGTGCCAGCAGCTTAGAACAGAATCAGCCCCAGCATTTT
cdr3_aa: CASSLEQNQPQHF
d_call: .
clone_size: .
v_call: TRBV7-9
j_call: TRBJ1-5

cdr3_nt: TGTGCCAGCAGAGACGGGGGCCAGGGTACGCAGTATTTT
cdr3_aa: CASRDGGQGTQYF
d_call: .
clone_size: .
v_call: TRBV7-2
j_call: TRBJ2-3

cdr3_nt: TGTGCCAGCTCCCCCAGGGGATCGGGGGCCAACGTCCTGACTTTC
cdr3_aa: CASSPRGSGANVLTF
d_call: .
clone_size: .
v_call: TRBV18
j_call: TRBJ2-6

cdr3_nt: TGCGCCAGCAGCTTCGGACAGGGCAATCAGCCCCAGCATTTT
cdr3_aa: CASSFGQGNQPQHF
d_call: TRBD1
clone_size: few
v_call: TRBV5-1
j_call: TRBJ1-5

cdr3_nt: TGTGCCAGCAGGGGAGGACAGGGGGGTTGGTACTTC
cdr3_aa: CASRGGQGGWYF
d_call: TRBD1
clone_size: .
v_call: TRBV6-1
j_call: TRBJ2-4